This is a list of T cell receptor beta chains from one sample in a study of blood T cell repertoires in COVID-19. TCRdb's table, derived via immunoSEQ multiplex PCR, lists solely in-frame clones and lacks some. Of approximately 59,000 clones in the sample, over 65% are singletons; the top ten hold roughly 4.5%. Sequencing was carried out using peripheral blood. Receptors originate from a man between 40 and 49 years old with active COVID-19. The CDR3 runs from the conserved cysteine through the conserved F or W.

TRBV2	TRBJ2-3	CASSEQLAPSTDTQYF
TRBV7-8	TRBJ2-7	CASSPSFQPTGSSYEQYF
TRBV5-1	TRBJ1-5	CASSPSGTANQPQHF
TRBV27	TRBJ2-3	CASRSQRDFTDTQYF
TRBV9	TRBJ1-1	CASSAPNNWRGTEAFF
TRBV3-1/TRBV3-2	TRBJ2-3	CASSPGDFTGGDTQYF
TRBV4-2	TRBJ2-5	CASSQVPLAGGGTQYF
TRBV5-4	TRBJ2-5	CASSARQGARKETQYF
TRBV30	TRBJ2-1	CAWSRGNSYNEQFF
TRBV5-4	TRBJ1-2	CASSQDRDYGYTF
TRBV5-1	TRBJ2-1	CASSLDSPGYNEQFF
TRBV2	TRBJ1-4	CASSDEVHEKLFF
TRBV11-2	TRBJ2-4	CASSLVALAGGLNIQYF
TRBV6-4	TRBJ1-6	CASSDSTGGNSPLHF
TRBV6-5	TRBJ2-1	CASSRDSLNEQFF
TRBV28	TRBJ2-3	CASSLAGVSTDTQYF
TRBV6-2/TRBV6-3	TRBJ2-7	CASSSASVAPYEQYF
TRBV30	TRBJ1-5	CAWSGQSNQPQHF
TRBV4-2	TRBJ2-3	CASSQEMTSSGTDTQYF
TRBV6-5	TRBJ1-1	CASREGAHTEAFF
TRBV7-3	TRBJ2-1	CASSLTPGLQMNEQFF
TRBV7-2	TRBJ2-7	CASSLAAASYEQYF
TRBV5-1	TRBJ2-3	CASSLDFTDTQYF
TRBV7-3	TRBJ2-2	CASSHSDSTNTGELFF
TRBV6-1	TRBJ2-1	CASSDKGTSGYNEQFF
TRBV24-1	TRBJ2-7	CATSDPRTGRGEQYF
TRBV18	TRBJ1-1	CASSATVNTEAFF
TRBV4-2	TRBJ2-1	CASSQDRAGTKFF
TRBV2	TRBJ2-7	CASSDFGTGSYEQYF